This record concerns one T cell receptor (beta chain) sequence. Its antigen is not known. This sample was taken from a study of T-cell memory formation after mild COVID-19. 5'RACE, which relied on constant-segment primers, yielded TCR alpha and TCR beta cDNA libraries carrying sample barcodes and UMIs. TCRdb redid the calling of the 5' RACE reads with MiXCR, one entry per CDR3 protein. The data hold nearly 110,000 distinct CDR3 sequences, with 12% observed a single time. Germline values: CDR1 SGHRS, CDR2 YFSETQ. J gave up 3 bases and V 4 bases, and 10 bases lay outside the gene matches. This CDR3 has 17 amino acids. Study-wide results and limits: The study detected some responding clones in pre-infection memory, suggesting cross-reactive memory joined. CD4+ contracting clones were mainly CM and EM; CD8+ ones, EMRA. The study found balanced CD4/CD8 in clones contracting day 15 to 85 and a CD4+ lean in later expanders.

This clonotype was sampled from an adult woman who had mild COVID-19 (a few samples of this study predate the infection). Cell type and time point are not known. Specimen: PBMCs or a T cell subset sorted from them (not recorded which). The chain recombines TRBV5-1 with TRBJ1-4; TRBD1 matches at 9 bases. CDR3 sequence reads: CASSEGTGSSPNEKLFF. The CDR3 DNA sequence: TGCGCCAGCAGCGAGGGGACAGGGTCATCACCTAATGAAAAACTGTTTTTT. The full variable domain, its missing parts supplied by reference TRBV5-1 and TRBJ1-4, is KAGVTQTPRYLIKTRGQQVTLSCSPISGHRSVSWYQQTPGQGLQFLFEYFSETQRNKGNFPGRFSGRQFSNSRSEMNVSTLELGDSALYLCASSEGTGSSPNEKLFFGSGTQLSVL.